These 26 T cell receptor beta chains originate from one sample sequenced in a study of blood T cell repertoires in COVID-19. Libraries were prepared by immunoSEQ multiplex PCR; TCRdb keeps only in-frame clonotypes and omits some of them. The repertoire holds roughly 250,000 clones, over 80% seen once, with about 1.5% in the top ten. The sample taken for sequencing was peripheral blood. Source of these receptors: a woman between 40 and 50 years old who had recovered from COVID-19.

The genes are TRBV19 and TRBJ2-7; a possible D gene is TRBD1 (5 bases). The CDR3 is 13 residues long. The germline V gene has CDR1 LNHDA and CDR2 SQIVND (reference sequence). The V and J ends lost 5 bases and 2 bases respectively, with 10 bases between them. The CDR3 spells CASSLATAYEQYF. The DNA for the CDR3 is TGTGCCAGTAGTCTCGCGACAGCCTACGAGCAGTACTTC.

This chain uses TRBV7-2 with TRBJ2-1; D possibly corresponds to TRBD2 (5 bases). The CDR3 length is 13 residues. From germline, CDR1 is SGHTA and CDR2 FQGNSA. V was trimmed by 6 bases and J by 9 bases, leaving 15 bases between them. The CDR3 loop reads CASSSLRGGEQFF. DNA for the CDR3: TGTGCCAGCAGTTCCCTCCGTGGAGGTGAGCAGTTCTTC.

In its sample, this clone was seen once. The chain carries TRBV30 and TRBJ2-3; TRBD2 aligns across 9 bases. The germline V gene has CDR1 GTSNPN and CDR2 SVGIG (reference sequence). The CDR3 has 14 amino acids. V gave up 3 bases and J gave up 1 base; unmatched junction bases: 2. The CDR3 region is CAWRRGGGTDTQYF. In DNA, the CDR3 is TGTGCCTGGAGGCGGGGGGGCGGCACAGATACGCAGTATTTT. The full variable domain, completed using reference TRBV30 and TRBJ2-3, is SQTIHQWPATLVQPVGSPLSLECTVEGTSNPNLYWYRQAAGRGLQLLFYSVGIGQISSEVPQNLSASRPQDRQFILSSKKLLLSDSGFYLCAWRRGGGTDTQYFGPGTRLTVL.

The chain uses TRBV12-3 or TRBV12-4 and TRBJ2-3, with a possible D match to TRBD2 (5 bases). Trimming took off 8 bases at V and 6 bases at J, with 12 bases between the two ends. This CDR3 has 12 amino acids. CDR3 sequence (DNA): TGTGCCAGCTGTCGACTACGGGATACGCAGTATTTT. Translating it yields CASCRLRDTQYF.

J is TRBJ1-1 and V is TRBV12-3 or TRBV12-4; TRBD1 agrees at 12 bases. The ends lost 3 bases at V and 10 bases at J; junction bases unmatched: 3. This CDR3 has 13 amino acids. The CDR3 DNA reads TGTGCCAGCAGTTTTTTGGGACAGGGGGCAGCTTTCTTT. This codes for CASSFLGQGAAFF.

In its sample, this clone was seen once. The chain has TRBV18 and TRBJ2-5, with unresolved D. This CDR3 comprises 14 residues. From germline, CDR1 is KGHSH and CDR2 LQKENI. Trimming stripped 3 bases from V and 1 base from J, with 9 bases between. Here the CDR3 DNA reads TGTGCCAGCTCACCTCGTAGATCCCAAGAGACCCAGTACTTC. This gives the protein CASSPRRSQETQYF.

The J gene is TRBJ1-5, the V gene TRBV28; no reliable D call. Germline CDR1 and CDR2: MDHEN and SYDVKM. The V gene lost 3 bases and the J gene lost 5 bases, with 26 bases spanning the gap. The CDR3 has 19 residues. CDR3 loop: CASSFPPKGARAADQPQHF. In nucleotides, the CDR3 is TGTGCCAGCAGTTTTCCACCCAAAGGAGCTCGTGCGGCGGATCAGCCCCAGCATTTT.

The genes are TRBV2 and TRBJ1-4; 9 bases map to TRBD1. The CDR3 contains 15 residues. With V trimmed by 4 bases and J by 6 bases, 6 bases remained unmatched. Germline values: CDR1 SNHLY, CDR2 FYNNEI. Written as DNA, the CDR3 is TGTGCCAGCAGTGTAACTGGACAGGGGTATGAAAAACTGTTTTTT. Encoded protein: CASSVTGQGYEKLFF.

This chain links TRBV29-1 with TRBJ2-3; the D gene is possibly TRBD2 (6 bases). Trimming took 1 base from V and 3 from J, leaving 14 bases between them. The CDR3 is 15 residues long. CDR1 and CDR2 from the germline V gene are SQVTM and ANQGSEA. DNA for the CDR3: TGCAGCGTTGAAGGCGACCTACGGGGGACAGATACGCAGTATTTT. Translating it yields CSVEGDLRGTDTQYF.

This clone was found once. The chain has TRBV5-1 and TRBJ1-6; 7 bases align to TRBD1. The V gene's germline CDR1 is SGHRS and CDR2 YFSETQ. The junction had 11 bases not matched to a gene; V was cut back by 4 bases and J by 10 bases. The CDR3 spans 15 residues. CDR3 residues: CASSQTTGPGSPLHF. Here the CDR3 DNA reads TGCGCCAGCAGCCAAACGACAGGGCCTGGGTCACCCCTCCACTTT.

This clone was detected only a few times. The genes are TRBV4-2 and TRBJ1-2; D is ambiguous. CDR1 and CDR2 (germline): LGHNA, YNFKEQ. V gave up 4 bases and J gave up 4 bases, with 10 bases separating them. There are 13 residues in the CDR3. Written as DNA, the CDR3 is TGTGCCAGCAGCCTCGACGGACTCTATGGCTACACCTTC. It is translated as CASSLDGLYGYTF.

The rearrangement links TRBV19 to TRBJ2-2, with D unclear. CDR3 size: 13 residues. V lost 10 bases, J lost 1 base, and 10 bases lay in between. CDR1 is LNHDA, CDR2 SQIVND, per germline (reference sequence). CDR3 sequence: CAMLEENTGELFF. CDR3 bases: TGTGCCATGCTCGAGGAGAACACCGGGGAGCTGTTTTTT.

The V call is TRBV10-3, the J call TRBJ2-2, with 8 bases lining up with TRBD1. The CDR3 extends over 15 amino acids. The V and J ends lost 6 bases and 4 bases, in that order; junction bases with no gene match: 7. Germline CDR1 reads ENHRY; CDR2 reads SYGVKD. CDR3 region: CAIRAGQGVTGELFF. In nucleotides, the CDR3 is TGTGCCATCAGGGCCGGACAGGGTGTCACCGGGGAGCTGTTTTTT.

This sequence joins TRBV11-3 and TRBJ2-7, with TRBD1 as a possible D gene (6 bases). This CDR3 has 16 amino acids. Trimming cost V 0 bases and J 5 bases, with 17 bases left between them. Germline V gene lookup returns CDR1 SGHNT and CDR2 YENEEA. The CDR3 sequence: CASSLDLGAGDHEQYF. CDR3 in DNA: TGTGCCAGCAGCTTAGACTTGGGGGCAGGGGACCACGAGCAGTACTTC. The full variable domain, with the rest looked up from reference TRBV11-3 and TRBJ2-7, is EAGVVQSPRYKIIEKKQPVAFWCNPISGHNTLYWYLQNLGQGPELLIRYENEEAVDDSQLPKDRFSAERLKGVDSTLKIQPAELGDSAVYLCASSLDLGAGDHEQYFGPGTRLTVT.

The chain carries TRBV7-2 and TRBJ2-5, with D perhaps matching TRBD1 (5 bases). Trimming took off 4 bases at V and 4 bases at J, with 13 bases between the two ends. Germline CDR1 SGHTA, CDR2 FQGNSA. CDR3 length equals 14 residues. CDR3 bases: TGTGCCAGCAGCTACAGGCGCTTGGGAGAGACCCAGTACTTC. Residues: CASSYRRLGETQYF. The full variable domain, its missing parts supplied by reference TRBV7-2 and TRBJ2-5, is GAGVSQSPSNKVTEKGKDVELRCDPISGHTALYWYRQSLGQGLEFLIYFQGNSAPDKSGLPSDRFSAERTGGSVSTLTIQRTQQEDSAVYLCASSYRRLGETQYFGPGTRLLVL.

The chain employs TRBV4-2 and TRBJ1-2; D unresolved. The CDR3 has 13 residues. CDR1 and CDR2 (germline): LGHNA, YNFKEQ. V lost 0 bases, J lost 5 bases, and 7 bases lay in between. This CDR3 is CASSQDGQYGYTF. The CDR3 DNA is TGTGCCAGCAGCCAAGATGGGCAATATGGCTACACCTTC.

The rearrangement links TRBV28 to TRBJ2-7; tentatively, D is TRBD1 (5 bases). Germline V gives CDR1 MDHEN, CDR2 SYDVKM. The CDR3 consists of 12 residues. V lost 5 bases and J 12 bases, leaving 17 bases between the germline ends. CDR3 sequence (DNA): TGTGCCAGCAGTCCATTGGAAAAAAGGGGGTACTTC. It is translated as CASSPLEKRGYF.

The CDR3 DNA reads as TGTGCCAGCAGCTCGAAGGAGACAGCGAACACTGAAGCTTTCTTT. Translating gives CASSSKETANTEAFF. The rearrangement joins TRBV5-4 to TRBJ1-1, with TRBD1 as a possible D gene (5 bases). Germline V gene lookup returns CDR1 SGHNT and CDR2 YYREEE (reference sequence). This CDR3 region has 15 residues. The V end lost 3 bases, the J end lost 1 base, and 13 bases lay between the germline ends.

The CDR3 sequence is CASSRAANEKLFF. The CDR3, as DNA: TGTGCCAGTAGCAGGGCTGCTAATGAAAAACTGTTTTTT. V is TRBV19 and J is TRBJ1-4, with a tentative D call TRBD1 (5 bases). There are 13 residues in the CDR3. Germline CDR1 reads LNHDA; CDR2 reads SQIVND (reference sequence). V was trimmed by 6 bases and J by 3 bases, leaving 8 bases between them.

The CDR3 sequence is CASSPEGRSGNTIYF. The CDR3 bases are TGTGCCAGCTCACCGGAGGGGAGATCTGGAAACACCATATATTTT. J is TRBJ1-3 and V is TRBV18, with D possibly being TRBD1 (5 bases). The CDR3 is 15 amino acids. CDR1 KGHSH and CDR2 LQKENI come from the germline V gene. Trimming shortened V by 3 bases and J by 1 base, and 10 bases separated the two germline ends. Using reference TRBV18 and TRBJ1-3 for the parts outside the CDR3, the full variable domain is NAGVMQNPRHLVRRRGQEARLRCSPMKGHSHVYWYRQLPEEGLKFMVYLQKENIIDESGMPKERFSAEFPKEGPSILRIQQVVRGDSAAYFCASSPEGRSGNTIYFGEGSWLTVV.

The chain combines TRBV6-5 with TRBJ2-5; tentative D call: TRBD2 (6 bases). The CDR3 has 13 amino acids. Trimming cost V 6 bases and J 3 bases, with 11 bases left between them. Germline V gene sequence: CDR1 MNHEY, CDR2 SVGAGI. CDR3 amino acids: CASRAAGKETQYF. CDR3 DNA: TGTGCCAGCAGGGCCGCGGGGAAAGAGACCCAGTACTTC.

With respect to this clone: Its ends do not fully match the called genes, so a read error is possible. The rearrangement uses TRBV3-1 (or the pseudogene TRBV3-2) and TRBJ2-1; D gene uncertain. The length of the CDR3 is 12 residues. From germline, CDR1 is LGHDT and CDR2 YNNKEL (reference sequence). CDR3 nucleotide sequence: TGTGCCAGCAGCCAGGCTCGCCAGGTACAGATCTTC. This sequence encodes CASSQARQVQIF.

The V call is TRBV24-1, the J call TRBJ1-2, with 9 positions matching TRBD1. This CDR3 spans 14 amino acids. The V and J ends lost 4 bases and 4 bases, in that order; junction bases with no gene match: 3. Germline loops: CDR1 KGHDR, CDR2 SFDVKD. CDR3 region: CATSDQDRGYGYTF. DNA for the CDR3: TGTGCCACCAGTGACCAGGACAGGGGCTATGGCTACACCTTC.

This clone was seen at least ten times. The genes are TRBV7-6 and TRBJ2-2; 9 positions agree with TRBD2. The CDR3 extends over 15 amino acids. V shed 5 bases, J shed 4 bases, and the junction held 5 bases outside the gene matches. CDR1 is SGHVS and CDR2 is FNYEAQ in the germline V gene. The CDR3: CASSQMRGGTGELFF. The CDR3 region has the DNA TGTGCCAGCAGCCAAATGCGGGGGGGCACCGGGGAGCTGTTTTTT.

V usage is TRBV2 and J usage is TRBJ1-1; D is unresolved. V gave up 4 bases and J gave up 1 base, with 4 bases separating them. CDR1 and CDR2 (germline): SNHLY, FYNNEI. CDR3 length equals 12 residues. The DNA of the CDR3 is TGTGCCAGCAGTGCGGGGAACACTGAAGCTTTCTTT. Its protein is CASSAGNTEAFF.

The chain couples TRBV9 to TRBJ2-3, with a weak D call TRBD1 (5 bases). This CDR3 has 13 residues. Germline CDR1 SGDLS, CDR2 YYNGEE. Trimming took off 3 bases at V and 5 bases at J, with 10 bases between the two ends. CDR3 sequence reads: CASSEGQGDTQYF. The CDR3 bases are TGTGCCAGCAGCGAGGGGCAAGGAGATACGCAGTATTTT.